The T cell receptor (beta chain) under discussion was sequenced for a study of cytotoxic CD8 clonotypes in ibrutinib-treated CLL. Whole-study findings and limits: Clonality climbed at ibrutinib response, then dropped toward baseline at progression. There were few public clonotypes, and on treatment they contracted or stayed stable. In sustained-remission versus progressing patients, sampling times differed.

Clones were sequenced by immunoSEQ multiplex PCR, and TCRdb holds only the in-frame ones, with some missing. The data show tens of thousands of clones, with roughly 75% seen just once and approximately 7.3% held by the top ten. Trimming pared 0 bases from V and 15 bases from J, leaving 9 bases between. The CDR3 loop spans 10 amino acids. Germline V gene sequence: CDR1 GTSNPN, CDR2 SVGIG (reference sequence). About this clone: Its target is not known.

The chain employs TRBV30 and TRBJ2-1; D remains unclear. The sequences come from PBMCs, collected before ibrutinib treatment. The clonotype comes from a human donor with chronic lymphocytic leukemia. CDR3 loop: CAWSVGQLFF. CDR3 in DNA: TGTGCCTGGAGTGTGGGCCAGCTGTTCTTC.